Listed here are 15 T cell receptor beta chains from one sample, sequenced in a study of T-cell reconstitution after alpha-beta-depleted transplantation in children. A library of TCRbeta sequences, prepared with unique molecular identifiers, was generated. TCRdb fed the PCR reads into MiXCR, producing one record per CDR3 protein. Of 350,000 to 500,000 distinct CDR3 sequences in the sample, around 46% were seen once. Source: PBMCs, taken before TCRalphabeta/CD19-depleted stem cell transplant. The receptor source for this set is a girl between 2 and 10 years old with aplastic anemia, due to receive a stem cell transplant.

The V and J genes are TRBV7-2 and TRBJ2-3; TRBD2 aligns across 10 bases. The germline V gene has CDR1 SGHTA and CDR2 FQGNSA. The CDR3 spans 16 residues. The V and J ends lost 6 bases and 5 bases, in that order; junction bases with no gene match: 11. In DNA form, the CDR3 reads TGTGCCAGCAGGCGGACTAGCGGCCAAAGAGTAGATACGCAGTATTTT. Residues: CASRRTSGQRVDTQYF.

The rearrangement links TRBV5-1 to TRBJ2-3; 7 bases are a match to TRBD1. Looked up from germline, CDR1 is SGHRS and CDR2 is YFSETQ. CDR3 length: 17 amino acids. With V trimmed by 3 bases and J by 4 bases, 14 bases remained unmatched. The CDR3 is CASSWDPHRGRPDTQYF. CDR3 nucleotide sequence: TGCGCCAGCAGCTGGGACCCGCACAGGGGCCGCCCAGATACGCAGTATTTT.

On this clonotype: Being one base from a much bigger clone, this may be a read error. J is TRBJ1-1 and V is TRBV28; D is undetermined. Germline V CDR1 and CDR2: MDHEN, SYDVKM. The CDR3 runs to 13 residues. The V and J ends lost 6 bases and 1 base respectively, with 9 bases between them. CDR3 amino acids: CASREVGNTEAFF. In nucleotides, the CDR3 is TGTGCCAGCAGGGAGGTGGGGAACACTGAAGCTTTCTTT. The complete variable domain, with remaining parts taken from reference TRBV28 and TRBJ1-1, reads DVKVTQSSRYLVKRTGEKVFLECVQDMDHENMFWYRQDPGLGLRLIYFSYDVKMKEKGDIPEGYSVSREKKERFSLILESASTNQTSMYLCASREVGNTEAFFGQGTRLTVV.

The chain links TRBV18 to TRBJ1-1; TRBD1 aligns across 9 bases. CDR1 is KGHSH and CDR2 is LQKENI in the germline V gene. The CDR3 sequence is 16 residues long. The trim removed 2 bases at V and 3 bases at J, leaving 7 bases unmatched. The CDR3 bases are TGTGCCAGCTCACCAGCGGTCGGGACAGGGCACACTGAAGCTTTCTTT. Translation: CASSPAVGTGHTEAFF.

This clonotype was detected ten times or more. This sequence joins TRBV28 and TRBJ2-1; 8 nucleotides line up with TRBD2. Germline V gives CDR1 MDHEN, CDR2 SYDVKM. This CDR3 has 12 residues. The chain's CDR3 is CAAGTSNNEQFF. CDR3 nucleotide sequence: TGTGCAGCAGGGACTAGTAACAATGAGCAGTTCTTC.

CDR3 in amino acids: CSARDGQVYGYTF. The CDR3 DNA is TGCAGTGCTAGAGACGGCCAGGTCTATGGCTACACCTTC. This chain uses TRBV20-1 with TRBJ1-2, with D unclear. V was cut by 0 bases and J by 4 bases, with 9 bases left in between. CDR3 size: 13 residues. CDR1 and CDR2 from the germline V gene are DFQATT and SNEGSKA (reference sequence).

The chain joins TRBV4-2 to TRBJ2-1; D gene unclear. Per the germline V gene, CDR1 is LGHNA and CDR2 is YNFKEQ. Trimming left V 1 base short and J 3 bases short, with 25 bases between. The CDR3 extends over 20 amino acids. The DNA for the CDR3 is TGTGCCAGCAGCCAAGGGTGGGCGAACACCCTAGGCTACGACTACAATGAGCAGTTCTTC. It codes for CASSQGWANTLGYDYNEQFF.

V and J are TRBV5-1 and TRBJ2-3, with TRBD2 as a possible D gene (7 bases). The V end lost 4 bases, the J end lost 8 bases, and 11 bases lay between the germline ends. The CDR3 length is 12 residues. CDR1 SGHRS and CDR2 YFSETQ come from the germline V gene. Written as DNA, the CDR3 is TGCGCCAGCAGCAGAGGGGGGGGTACGCAGTATTTT. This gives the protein CASSRGGGTQYF.

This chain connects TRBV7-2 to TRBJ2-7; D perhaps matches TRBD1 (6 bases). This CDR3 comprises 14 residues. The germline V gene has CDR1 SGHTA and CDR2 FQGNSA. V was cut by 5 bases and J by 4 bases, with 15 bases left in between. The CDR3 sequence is CASSTRGFGYEQYF. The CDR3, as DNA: TGTGCCAGCAGCACCAGGGGTTTCGGGTACGAGCAGTACTTC.

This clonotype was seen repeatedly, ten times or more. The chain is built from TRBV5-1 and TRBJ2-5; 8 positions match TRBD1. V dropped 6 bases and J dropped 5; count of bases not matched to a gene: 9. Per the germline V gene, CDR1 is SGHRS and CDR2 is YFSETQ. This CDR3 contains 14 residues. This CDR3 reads CASMGQGAVETQYF. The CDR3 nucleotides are TGCGCCAGCATGGGGCAGGGGGCCGTGGAGACCCAGTACTTC. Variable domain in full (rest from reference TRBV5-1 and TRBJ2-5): KAGVTQTPRYLIKTRGQQVTLSCSPISGHRSVSWYQQTPGQGLQFLFEYFSETQRNKGNFPGRFSGRQFSNSRSEMNVSTLELGDSALYLCASMGQGAVETQYFGPGTRLLVL.

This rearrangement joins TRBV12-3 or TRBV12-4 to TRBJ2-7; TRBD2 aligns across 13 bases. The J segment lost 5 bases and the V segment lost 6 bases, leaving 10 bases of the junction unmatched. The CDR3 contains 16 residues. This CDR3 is CASRPGLGLAGNEQYF. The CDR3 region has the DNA TGTGCCAGCAGACCAGGGCTGGGACTAGCGGGAAACGAGCAGTACTTC.

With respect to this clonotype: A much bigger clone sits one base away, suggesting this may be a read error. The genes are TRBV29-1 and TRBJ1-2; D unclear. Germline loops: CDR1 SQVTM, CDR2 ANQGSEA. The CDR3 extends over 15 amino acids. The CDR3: CSVEDRLGANYGYSF. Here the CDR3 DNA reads TGCAGCGTTGAAGATCGTCTGGGAGCTAACTATGGCTACTCCTTC.

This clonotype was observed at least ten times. The CDR3: CASSQKGGYSNQPQHF. As DNA, the CDR3 is TGTGCCAGCAGCCAGAAGGGGGGATATAGCAATCAGCCCCAGCATTTT. V is TRBV7-2 and J is TRBJ1-5; maybe TRBD1 (6 bases). The CDR3 is 16 amino acids. The V end lost 5 bases, the J end lost 0 bases, and 14 bases lay between the germline ends. In germline, CDR1 is SGHTA, CDR2 FQGNSA.

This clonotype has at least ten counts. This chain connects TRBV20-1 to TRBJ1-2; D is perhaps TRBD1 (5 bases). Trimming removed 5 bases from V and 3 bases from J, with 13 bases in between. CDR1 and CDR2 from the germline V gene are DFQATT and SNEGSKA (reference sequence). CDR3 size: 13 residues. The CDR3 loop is CSALPGYYYGYTF. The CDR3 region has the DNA TGCAGTGCTCTTCCAGGGTATTACTATGGCTACACCTTC.

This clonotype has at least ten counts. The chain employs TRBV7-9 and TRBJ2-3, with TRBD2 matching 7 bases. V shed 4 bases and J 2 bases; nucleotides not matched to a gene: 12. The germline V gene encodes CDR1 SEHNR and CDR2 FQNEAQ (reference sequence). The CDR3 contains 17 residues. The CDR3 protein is CASSSRVGEGLTDTQYF. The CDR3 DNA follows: TGTGCCAGCAGCTCGCGCGTGGGGGAGGGCCTCACAGATACGCAGTATTTT.